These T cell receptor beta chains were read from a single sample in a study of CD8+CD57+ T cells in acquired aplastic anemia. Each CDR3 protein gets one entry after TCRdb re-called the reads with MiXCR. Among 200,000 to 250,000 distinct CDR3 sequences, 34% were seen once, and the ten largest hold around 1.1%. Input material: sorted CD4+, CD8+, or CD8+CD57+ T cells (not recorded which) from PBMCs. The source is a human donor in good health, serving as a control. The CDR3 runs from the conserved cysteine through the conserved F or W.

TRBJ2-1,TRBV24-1,CATSLQGSSYNEQFF
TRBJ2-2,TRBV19,CASSISAGGNTGELFF
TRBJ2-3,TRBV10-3,CAISPGLAGGADTQYF
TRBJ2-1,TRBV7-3,CASSGQTSGQGDEQFF
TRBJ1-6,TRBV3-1,CASSQVQIWNSPLHF
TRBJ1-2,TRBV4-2,CASSQSLSTGINYGYTF
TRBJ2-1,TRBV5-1,CASAGGSYNEQFF
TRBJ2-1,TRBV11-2,CASSLDLDSGDEQFF
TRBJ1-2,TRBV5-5,CASSLLRQGFNYGYTF
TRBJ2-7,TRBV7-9,CASSLGTGINEQYF
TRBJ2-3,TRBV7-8,CASSIGGFISDTQYF
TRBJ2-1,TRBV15,CATSRGTSGGAVIEQFF
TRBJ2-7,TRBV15,CATSRDLHYEQYF
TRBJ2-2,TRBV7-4,CASSQLVKLRTGELFF
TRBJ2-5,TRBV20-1,CSARYGQAVHETQYF
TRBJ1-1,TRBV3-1,CASRRTGGFRAFF
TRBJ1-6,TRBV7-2,CASSLSGVPPLHF
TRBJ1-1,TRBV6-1,CASRTGLNTEAFF
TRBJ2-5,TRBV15,CASSQTVPKYQETQYF
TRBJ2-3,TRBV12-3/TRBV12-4,CASRTTGSTDTQYF
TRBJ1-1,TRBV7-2,CASSYSRGRTEAFF
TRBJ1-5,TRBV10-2,CASRTGTGWNQPQHF
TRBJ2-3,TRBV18,CASSPQGGGTDTQYF
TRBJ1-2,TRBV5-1,CASQSIPSGGYGYTF
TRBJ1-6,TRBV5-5,CASSLIAPNNSPLHF
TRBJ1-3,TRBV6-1,CASRDSGNTIYF
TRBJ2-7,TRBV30,CAWSFTTSVPYEQYF
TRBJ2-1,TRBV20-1,CSAGAYSYNEQFF
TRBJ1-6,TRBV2,CASSVTVYNSPLHF
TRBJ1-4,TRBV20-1,CSAPRRDRGEKLFF
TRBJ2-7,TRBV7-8,CASSSDRLAGSYEQYF